These T cell receptor beta chains were read from a single sample in a study of blood T cell repertoires in COVID-19. Profiled with immunoSEQ multiplex PCR; TCRdb holds only in-frame clones, not every one. The repertoire holds 250,000 or so clones, with 86% as singletons. Material for sequencing was PBMCs or T cells enriched from blood (not recorded which). The receptors come from a woman aged 18-29 years who had recovered from COVID-19. Each CDR3 is given with its conserved first and last residue. D genes are given only for firm matches. Clone size is shown for a subset of rows, as once, few, many or a class of expanded clone.

d_call | j_call | clone_size | v_call | cdr3_nt | cdr3_aa
TRBD2 | TRBJ2-3 | . | TRBV11-2 | TGTGCCAGCAGCTTAGAGGGAGGGGCCGGGGATACGCAGTATTTT | CASSLEGGAGDTQYF
TRBD2 | TRBJ2-2 | . | TRBV7-9 | TGTGCCAGCAGCTTAGGGACTAGCGGTAACACCGGGGAGCTGTTTTTT | CASSLGTSGNTGELFF
. | TRBJ1-6 | . | TRBV7-9 | TGTGCCAGCAGCCCGCGAGATTCACCCCTCCACTTT | CASSPRDSPLHF
. | TRBJ2-1 | . | TRBV29-1 | TGCAGCGTTGGTCCTAGTAAGCGGTCGAACAATGAGCAGTTCTTC | CSVGPSKRSNNEQFF
TRBD1 | TRBJ2-1 | . | TRBV30 | TGTGCCTGGAGTCCCCTGACAGGGCCCTACAATGAGCAGTTCTTC | CAWSPLTGPYNEQFF
. | TRBJ1-5 | . | TRBV9 | TGTGCCAGCAGCGTAGCTCCGGGTAATCAGCCCCAGCATTTT | CASSVAPGNQPQHF
TRBD1 | TRBJ1-3 | . | TRBV20-1 | TGCAGTGCTAGTCGGGACAGGGACTCTGGAAACACCATATATTTT | CSASRDRDSGNTIYF
TRBD2 | TRBJ2-4 | . | TRBV4-2 | TGTGCCAGCAGCCAACGGACTAGCGCCCAGCCATTCTCCAAAAACATTCAGTACTTC | CASSQRTSAQPFSKNIQYF
. | TRBJ2-5 | . | TRBV4-1 | TGCGCCAGCAGCCCCGGACTGCAAGAGACCCAGTACTTC | CASSPGLQETQYF
TRBD2 | TRBJ2-2 | once | TRBV5-1 | TGCGCCAGCAGCCAGACTAGCGCTGCGAACACCGGGGAGCTGTTTTTT | CASSQTSAANTGELFF
. | TRBJ1-6 | . | TRBV7-2 | TGTGCCAGCAGCTTAGTAGGGGCGGTAAATTCACCCCTCCACTTT | CASSLVGAVNSPLHF
. | TRBJ2-1 | . | TRBV9 | TGTGCCAGCAGCGTAGCGCCAGGGTTAATCTACAATGAGCAGTTCTTC | CASSVAPGLIYNEQFF
. | TRBJ2-5 | . | TRBV18 | TGTGCCAGCTCACCAGGGGCACAAGAGACCCAGTACTTC | CASSPGAQETQYF
TRBD1 | TRBJ1-3 | . | TRBV5-1 | TGCGCCAGCAGCTGGGACGGGACAGGGGCTGGAAACACCATATATTTT | CASSWDGTGAGNTIYF
. | TRBJ1-3 | . | TRBV4-1 | TGCGCCAGCAGCCCCCAGGGGAGAAGGAACACCATATATTTT | CASSPQGRRNTIYF
TRBD2 | TRBJ2-1 | . | TRBV28 | TGTGCCAGCAGTCTGCTAGCGGGAGGCCTCAATGAGCAGTTCTTC | CASSLLAGGLNEQFF
. | TRBJ1-6 | . | TRBV7-3 | TGTGCCAGCAGCTTACCCCCCGGGGGGTTCGGTAATTCACCCCTCCACTTT | CASSLPPGGFGNSPLHF
TRBD1 | TRBJ1-4 | . | TRBV27 | TGTGCCAGCAGTTTATGGCAGGGGGCTGAAAAACTGTTTTTT | CASSLWQGAEKLFF
. | TRBJ1-1 | . | TRBV19 | TGTGCCAGTAGTATAGGAAGGGGTTGGACTGAAGCTTTCTTT | CASSIGRGWTEAFF
TRBD2 | TRBJ2-7 | . | TRBV2 | TGTGCCAGCAGTGAGCCTAGCGGGAGTGGGTACTCCTACGAGCAGTACTTC | CASSEPSGSGYSYEQYF
. | TRBJ1-1 | . | TRBV7-2 | TGTGCCAGCAGCTTAAGGAGGTCGGCTGAAGCTTTCTTT | CASSLRRSAEAFF
. | TRBJ2-3 | . | TRBV27 | TGTGCCACCAAAGAGACCCTATCCCGGGCAGATACGCAGTATTTT | CATKETLSRADTQYF
. | TRBJ2-1 | . | TRBV27 | TGTGCCAGCAGTTTAGTAGCCCAACTCACCTACAATGAGCAGTTCTTC | CASSLVAQLTYNEQFF
TRBD1 | TRBJ2-7 | . | TRBV12-3/TRBV12-4 | TGTGCCAGCAGGCAGACAGGGTCCTACGAGCAGTACTTC | CASRQTGSYEQYF
TRBD1 | TRBJ1-5 | . | TRBV18 | TGTGCCAGCTCACCCGCGGGACAGGGGGCAGGTCAGCCCCAGCATTTT | CASSPAGQGAGQPQHF
TRBD1 | TRBJ1-2 | . | TRBV18 | TGTGCCAGCTCACCACCGGGACAGGGGGCCGGGCTCTATGGCTACACCTTC | CASSPPGQGAGLYGYTF
. | TRBJ1-5 | once | TRBV5-5 | TGTGCCAGCAGCTACTTACCAAATCAGCCCCAGCATTTT | CASSYLPNQPQHF
. | TRBJ1-2 | . | TRBV7-9 | TGTGCCAGCAGCAAAACCCAGGACTACCCCGGTTCGTACACCTTC | CASSKTQDYPGSYTF
. | TRBJ1-2 | . | TRBV30 | TGTGCCTGGAGTGTATCAGGGAATGGCTACACCTTC | CAWSVSGNGYTF
. | TRBJ1-2 | . | TRBV4-3 | TGCGCCAGCAGCCCCGAGAATGCGATTAACTATGGCTACACCTTC | CASSPENAINYGYTF
. | TRBJ1-2 | few | TRBV27 | TGTGCCAGCAGTTTCGGGGGAGTCGGGTATGGCTACACCTTC | CASSFGGVGYGYTF
. | TRBJ2-7 | . | TRBV5-1 | TGCGCCAGCAGCGCCACCCAGTACGAGCAGTACTTC | CASSATQYEQYF
TRBD2 | TRBJ2-1 | . | TRBV28 | TGTGCCAGCAGGCCTACTAGCGGGGGGCGCAATGAGCAGTTCTTC | CASRPTSGGRNEQFF
TRBD1 | TRBJ2-7 | . | TRBV2 | TGTGCCAGCAGTGAAGCCGGGACAGACTACGAGCAGTACTTC | CASSEAGTDYEQYF
. | TRBJ1-6 | . | TRBV27 | TGTGCCAGCAGTGATAGGGACACTTCACCCCTCCACTTT | CASSDRDTSPLHF
TRBD1 | TRBJ1-4 | few | TRBV6-5 | TGTGCCAGCGACAGGGGGGGATCTAATGAAAAACTGTTTTTT | CASDRGGSNEKLFF